This TCR beta chain was found in a study of blood T cell repertoires in COVID-19. Seattle researchers signed up patients amid active infection and tracked them longitudinally. Per the original data handling: Using reference gene primer amplification, nucleated cell counts were estimated. Clones were read by immunoSEQ multiplex PCR, and TCRdb kept only the in-frame ones, dropping some. The V and J calls and the clone size are those of that table, but D and trimming were determined from the DNA. The table lists a few hundred thousand clones, 85% of them singletons, with roughly 2.2% in the top ten. This clone was recorded only once. This CDR3 comprises 13 residues. Germline-derived CDR1 and CDR2 are KGHSH and LQKENI. V lost 2 bases and J 9 bases, leaving 13 bases between the germline ends.

This receptor was identified in a woman between 70 and 85 years old with COVID-19, enrolled during active disease. Specimen: peripheral blood. The genes are TRBV18 and TRBJ1-2; D is perhaps TRBD1 (5 bases). For the CDR3, the DNA is TGTGCCAGCTCACCAGTGACAGATAGCCGCTACACCTTC. Translating it yields CASSPVTDSRYTF.